Listed here is a single T cell receptor beta chain. PCR or immunohistochemistry showed mismatch repair deficiency in every enrolled patient. These data originate in a study of PD-1 blockade in mismatch repair-deficient tumors. The data were produced by immunoSEQ multiplex PCR, yet TCRdb's version contains in-frame clones alone and is incomplete. The sample holds about 100,000 clones; approximately 80% are singletons and the top ten take approximately 6.5%. This specimen consisted of peripheral blood, obtained 35 to 37 weeks after starting pembrolizumab. This clonotype was obtained from an adult with mismatch repair-deficient cancer.

As DNA, the CDR3 is TGTGCCAGCAGCTTACAGCCTGGAAACACCATATATTTT. It translates to CASSLQPGNTIYF. V is TRBV7-9 and J is TRBJ1-3; D call uncertain. The CDR3 loop spans 13 amino acids. Germline V gene lookup returns CDR1 SEHNR and CDR2 FQNEAQ (reference sequence). Trimming removed 2 bases from V and 2 bases from J, with 4 bases in between.